These T cell receptor beta chains were read from a single sample in a study of T cell changes during pregnancy in multiple sclerosis. The method was immunoSEQ multiplex PCR; TCRdb's version includes in-frame clones alone and lacks a portion of them. In the table there are 40,000 to 55,000 clones, 80% to 95% of which are singletons. The sample was CD4+ T cells from peripheral blood mononuclear cells, taken in the second trimester of pregnancy. The receptors were sampled from a female donor with multiple sclerosis, enrolled in a pregnancy study. CDR3s include the opening cysteine and the closing phenylalanine or tryptophan. A D gene is named only where the DNA matches it firmly. Size is stated for part of the rows, as once, few or many counts, or as a class when the clone is expanded.

cdr3_aa	clone_size	j_call	v_call	d_call
CASSLGLAGYTGELFF	-	TRBJ2-2	TRBV13	TRBD2
CASSPTGQGGEKLFF	-	TRBJ1-4	TRBV5-1	TRBD1
CASSVNSEPNTEAFF	-	TRBJ1-1	TRBV9	-
CASSFYPGQAKVYEQYF	once	TRBJ2-7	TRBV12-1	-
CASSLAGDIYNEQFF	once	TRBJ2-1	TRBV7-8	-
CASSRQGLETQYF	-	TRBJ2-5	TRBV11-3	-
CAISESTPGANVLTF	once	TRBJ2-6	TRBV10-3	-
CASSPLVDEQFF	-	TRBJ2-1	TRBV5-5	-
CASAYRGQTFYGYTF	-	TRBJ1-2	TRBV11-2	TRBD1
CASSYSSGGSSYEQYF	-	TRBJ2-7	TRBV6-5	TRBD2
CASSKGGTSGLPQYF	-	TRBJ2-5	TRBV7-2	TRBD2
CASSPIQGYQETQYF	once	TRBJ2-5	TRBV9	TRBD1
CASVHQGGAGNTIYF	once	TRBJ1-3	TRBV6-5	TRBD1
CASSPVMNTEAFF	-	TRBJ1-1	TRBV18	-
CASSLVGGDTQYF	-	TRBJ2-3	TRBV7-7	-
CSVDPRGRRMANTEAFF	-	TRBJ1-1	TRBV29-1	TRBD1
CATDPGQNYGYTF	-	TRBJ1-2	TRBV10-3	TRBD1
CASSPPWGPRANVLTF	-	TRBJ2-6	TRBV19	-
CASSGSGGLTGELFF	-	TRBJ2-2	TRBV2	TRBD2
CASSELGQHFQYF	-	TRBJ2-4	TRBV25-1	-
CASSEFTGPNYGYTF	-	TRBJ1-2	TRBV6-1	-
CASSSRTTSTDTQYF	-	TRBJ2-3	TRBV5-4	-
CASSLQGLGNQPQHF	-	TRBJ1-5	TRBV2	-
CASSLRELQETQYF	-	TRBJ2-5	TRBV7-9	-
CASSPPATDTQYF	-	TRBJ2-3	TRBV18	-
CASSREHRGGQETQYF	-	TRBJ2-5	TRBV19	-
CASSAHEASLYEQYF	-	TRBJ2-7	TRBV9	-
CASSQVMGPLNIQYF	-	TRBJ2-4	TRBV4-1	-
CASSRTHITETQYF	-	TRBJ2-5	TRBV6-6	-
CASSLPSTGTYEQYF	-	TRBJ2-7	TRBV5-1	TRBD1
CASSISRETQYF	-	TRBJ2-5	TRBV19	-
CASKNTGPTEAFF	-	TRBJ1-1	TRBV6-1	-
CASSQEQTRLAGTGELFF	-	TRBJ2-2	TRBV4-2	TRBD2
CASSLWPNYEQYF	once	TRBJ2-7	TRBV7-8	-
CASSLQGTTDTQYF	-	TRBJ2-3	TRBV7-3	-
CASSLTGGPYTEAFF	-	TRBJ1-1	TRBV7-3	-
CASSGGGPTDTQYF	-	TRBJ2-3	TRBV9	TRBD2
CSVGQIKGAGNNEQFF	-	TRBJ2-1	TRBV29-1	TRBD2
CASSFFLGDGRGTSYEQYF	-	TRBJ2-7	TRBV5-8	-
CASDPGGQPNYGYTF	-	TRBJ1-2	TRBV2	-
CASGLSPGGHTMSTQYF	-	TRBJ2-3	TRBV12-5	-
CASSLVADSYGYTF	-	TRBJ1-2	TRBV5-1	-
CASSKGAISEAFF	-	TRBJ1-1	TRBV25-1	-
CSAGQLNTEAFF	few	TRBJ1-1	TRBV29-1	-
CASSLANVGTRRGETQYF	-	TRBJ2-5	TRBV7-6	TRBD2
CASSTPPGTAGLAGRTDTQYF	-	TRBJ2-3	TRBV4-1	TRBD2
CASSSLDRYGYTF	-	TRBJ1-2	TRBV7-8	-
CASSALGGSRTEAFF	-	TRBJ1-1	TRBV6-1	-
CASSRTGYQPQHF	-	TRBJ1-5	TRBV6-5	TRBD1
CASTPRLAGYNEQFF	-	TRBJ2-1	TRBV6-5	TRBD2
CASSLTRAGGYTF	-	TRBJ1-2	TRBV5-6	-
CASSETTGRYEQYF	-	TRBJ2-7	TRBV6-1	-
CATSRPRPGSSYNSPLHF	-	TRBJ1-6	TRBV15	-